Listed below are T cell receptor beta chains from one sample, sequenced in a study of blood T cell repertoires in COVID-19. Method: immunoSEQ multiplex PCR; TCRdb's copy keeps in-frame clones and lacks some. Among about 60,000 clones listed, 88% were seen once. The sequenced material came from peripheral blood. All receptors derive from a man between 60 and 75 years old with acute or convalescent COVID-19. The CDR3 runs from the conserved cysteine through the conserved F or W. The D gene is left open where the match is weak. Size values are once, few and many counts, or a class for expanded clones, and some rows have none.

cdr3_nt cdr3_aa clone_size j_call cdr3_length d_call v_call
TGTGCCTGGAGTGAATTAGAGCGCGCGATCACCTACAATGAGCAGTTCTTC CAWSELERAITYNEQFF NA TRBJ2-1 17 NA TRBV30
TGTGCCAGCAGTGGACCCGGGACTAGCGGTTCCTACGAGCAGTACTTC CASSGPGTSGSYEQYF once TRBJ2-7 16 TRBD2 TRBV28
TGTGCCAGCAGCTTCGGACAGTCTGAGCAGTACTTC CASSFGQSEQYF NA TRBJ2-7 12 NA TRBV7-2
TGTGCCAGCAGTCTGACCCCCGGGACAGGCCTCCTGGGGGGAGCACCCCTCCACTTT CASSLTPGTGLLGGAPLHF NA TRBJ1-6 19 TRBD1 TRBV5-5
TGTGCCAGTAGTATGCTAGCGGGGAGCTCCTACGAGCAGTACTTC CASSMLAGSSYEQYF NA TRBJ2-7 15 TRBD2 TRBV19
TGTGCCAGCAGTAACGGTCGGCGGGAGGACACAGATACGCAGTATTTT CASSNGRREDTDTQYF NA TRBJ2-3 16 TRBD2 TRBV27
TGTGCCAGCAGTGCTCCGCGGGAGCAGTACTTC CASSAPREQYF NA TRBJ2-7 11 NA TRBV28
TGTGCCAGCAGTAGAACCGGGACAGGGGGTCATGGGGAGCTGTTTTTT CASSRTGTGGHGELFF NA TRBJ2-2 16 TRBD1 TRBV27
TGTGCCGTCGGACTAGCGGGGGCAAGCTCCTACAATGAGCAGTTCTTC CAVGLAGASSYNEQFF NA TRBJ2-1 16 TRBD2 TRBV2
TGTGCCAGCAGTGCCTCGGGGAGCTATGGCTACACCTTC CASSASGSYGYTF NA TRBJ1-2 13 NA TRBV28
TGTGCCAGCAGTCCCCAGGGGGCTTTAGGGCCCCAGCATTTT CASSPQGALGPQHF once TRBJ1-5 14 TRBD1 TRBV28
TGTGCCAGCAGCCAAGTTAGTTATAACAGGGGAAGAGGAAACACCATATATTTT CASSQVSYNRGRGNTIYF NA TRBJ1-3 18 TRBD1 TRBV3-1/TRBV3-2
TGTGCCAGCAGTACGTTGACTATGGGTTTCTTCGAGCAGTTCTTC CASSTLTMGFFEQFF NA TRBJ2-1 15 NA TRBV28
TGTGCCAGCAGTCGGGACAGGGTGAACACTGAAGCTTTCTTT CASSRDRVNTEAFF NA TRBJ1-1 14 TRBD1 TRBV27
TGTGCCAGCAGCCCTGCCGGGGGGACTGGAAACACCATATATTTT CASSPAGGTGNTIYF once TRBJ1-3 15 NA TRBV5-4
TGTGCCAGTAGCTGGAGGACAGGGGACTACGAGCAGTACTTC CASSWRTGDYEQYF NA TRBJ2-7 14 TRBD1 TRBV19
TGCGCCAGCAGGCCGACATTGAACACTGAAGCTTTCTTT CASRPTLNTEAFF NA TRBJ1-1 13 NA TRBV5-1
TGTGCCAGCAGCCCCGGCTGGGGCGCTGGGGCCAACGTCCTGACTTTC CASSPGWGAGANVLTF NA TRBJ2-6 16 NA TRBV6-6
TGTGCCATCAGTGAAGGCACTGGGGACAGGGGGAATGAAAAACTGTTTTTT CAISEGTGDRGNEKLFF NA TRBJ1-4 17 TRBD1 TRBV10-3
TGTGCCAGCCGCTCGGCAGGGGGCTCCTACGAGCAGTACTTC CASRSAGGSYEQYF NA TRBJ2-7 14 TRBD1 TRBV7-9
TGTGCCAGCAGCTTAGTGTCGGAAGAGACCCAGTACTTC CASSLVSEETQYF NA TRBJ2-5 13 NA TRBV7-9
TGTGCCAGCAGCCCAACTAGCGGAGTAAAGGCCGACGAGCAGTACTTC CASSPTSGVKADEQYF NA TRBJ2-7 16 TRBD2 TRBV7-3
TGTGCCTGGGCCCTTTGGGGGGAGGGCCGCACCGGGGAGCTGTTTTTT CAWALWGEGRTGELFF once TRBJ2-2 16 TRBD2 TRBV30
TGTGCCAGCAGCTCACTAGGGACTAGCGGGAGGACCTACAATGAGCAGTTCTTC CASSSLGTSGRTYNEQFF NA TRBJ2-1 18 TRBD2 TRBV7-9
TGTGCCAGCGGTTCGCCAGGGGTGCACGAGCAGTACTTC CASGSPGVHEQYF NA TRBJ2-7 13 NA TRBV12-3/TRBV12-4
TGTGCCAGTAGAGGGGAGGTTCGAGGGCTCACTGAAGCTTTCTTT CASRGEVRGLTEAFF once TRBJ1-1 15 NA TRBV19
TGTGCCAGCAGCTTAGGCGGACAGAACACTGAAGCTTTCTTT CASSLGGQNTEAFF once TRBJ1-1 14 NA TRBV7-9
TGTGCCAGCAGCCCAGGGGATCCTAGCAAGCATGAGCAGTTCTTC CASSPGDPSKHEQFF NA TRBJ2-1 15 NA TRBV11-2